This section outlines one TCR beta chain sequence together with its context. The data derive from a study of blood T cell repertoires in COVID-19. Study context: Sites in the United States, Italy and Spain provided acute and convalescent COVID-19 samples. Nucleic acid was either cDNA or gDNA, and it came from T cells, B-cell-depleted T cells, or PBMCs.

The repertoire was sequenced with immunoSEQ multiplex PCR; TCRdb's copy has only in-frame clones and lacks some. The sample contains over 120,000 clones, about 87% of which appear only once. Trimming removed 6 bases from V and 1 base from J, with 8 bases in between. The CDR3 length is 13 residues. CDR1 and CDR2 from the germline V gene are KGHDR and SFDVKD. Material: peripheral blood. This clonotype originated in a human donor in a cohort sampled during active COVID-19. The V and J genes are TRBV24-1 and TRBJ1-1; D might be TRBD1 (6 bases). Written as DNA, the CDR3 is TGTGCCACCAGTTCGACAGGGAACACTGAAGCTTTCTTT. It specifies CATSSTGNTEAFF.